This note documents a single TCR beta chain sequence. As yet, its antigen is unknown. V lost 4 bases and J lost 4; bases outside the gene matches: 12. From germline, CDR1 is SGHAT and CDR2 FQDESV (reference sequence). This CDR3 comprises 17 residues. TCRdb processed the reads anew with MiXCR; each CDR3 protein has one entry. The repertoire consists of more than 250,000 distinct CDR3 sequences, with approximately 25% occurring once and the leading ten covering 10% to 15%. This sample stems from a study of T cell repertoires in cytomegalovirus infection. Overall study: Based on public TCR beta signatures, there were indications of CMV infection and of a matching HLA type.

The chain uses TRBV11-1 and TRBJ2-1, with 8 bases lining up with TRBD1. Material: cultured PBMCs, obtained from culture after CMV antigen stimulation. This clonotype was obtained from a human donor in good health (CMV status not recorded). Some clones in this sample may be carry-over from other donors' samples. CDR3 sequence: CASSSPTGTGPYNEQFF. DNA for the CDR3: TGTGCCAGCAGCTCACCCACCGGGACAGGACCTTACAATGAGCAGTTCTTC.